Given below is one T cell receptor (beta chain) in context. Its antigen is still unknown. The protocol was immunoSEQ multiplex PCR, while the TCRdb copy is restricted to in-frame clones and leaves out a portion. The sample lists 550,000 to 600,000 clones, 95% to 98% occurring once. These data come from a study of shared clonotypes between healthy human individuals. Overall study results and limits: Rarefaction analysis demonstrated incomplete sorted-subset sequencing notwithstanding large depth. Clonotypes which were not shared had lower generation probabilities than clonotypes that all four donors shared.

The naive CD8 population came from CD45RO-negative cells selected for CCR7, without terminally differentiated effector memory CD45RA+ cells. The V segment lost 5 bases and the J segment 1 base; nucleotides outside the gene matches: 11. Looked up from germline, CDR1 is LNHDA and CDR2 is SQIVND (reference sequence). This CDR3 is built from 16 residues. The source material was naive CD8+ T cells sorted from blood. This chain links TRBV19 with TRBJ2-7; TRBD2 matches at 7 bases. The origin of this receptor is a man aged 25-45 years in good health. CDR3 protein: CASSLHGLAASYEQYF. Written as DNA, the CDR3 is TGTGCCAGTAGTTTACATGGGCTAGCGGCATCCTACGAGCAGTACTTC.